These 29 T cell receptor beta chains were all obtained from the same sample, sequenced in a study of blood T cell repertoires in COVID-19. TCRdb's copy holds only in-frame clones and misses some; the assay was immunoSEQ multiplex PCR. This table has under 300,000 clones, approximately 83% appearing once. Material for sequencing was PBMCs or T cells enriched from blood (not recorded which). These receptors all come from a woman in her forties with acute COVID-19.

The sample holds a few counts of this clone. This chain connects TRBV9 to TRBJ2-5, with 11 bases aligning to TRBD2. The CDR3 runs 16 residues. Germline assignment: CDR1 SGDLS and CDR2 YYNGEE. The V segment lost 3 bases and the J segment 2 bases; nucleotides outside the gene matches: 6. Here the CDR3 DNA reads TGTGCCAGCAGCGAGCTAGCGGGAGGAACTCAAGAGACCCAGTACTTC. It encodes CASSELAGGTQETQYF.

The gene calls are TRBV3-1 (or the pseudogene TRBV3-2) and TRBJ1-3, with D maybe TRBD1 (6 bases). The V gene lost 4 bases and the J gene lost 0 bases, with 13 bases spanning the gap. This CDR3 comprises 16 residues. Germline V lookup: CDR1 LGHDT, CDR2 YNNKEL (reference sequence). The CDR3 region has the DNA TGTGCCAGCAGCCGAAAGGGGGAGTTCTCTGGAAACACCATATATTTT. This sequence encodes CASSRKGEFSGNTIYF.

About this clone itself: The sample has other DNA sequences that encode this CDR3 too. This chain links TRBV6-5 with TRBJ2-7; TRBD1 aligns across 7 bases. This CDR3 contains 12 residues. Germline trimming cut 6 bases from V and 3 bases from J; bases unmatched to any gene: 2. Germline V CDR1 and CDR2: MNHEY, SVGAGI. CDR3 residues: CASRRDSYEQYF. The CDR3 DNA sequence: TGTGCCAGCAGACGGGACAGCTACGAGCAGTACTTC.

This chain's CDR3 is CASSEQGTYGYTF. The CDR3 nucleotides read TGTGCCAGCAGTGAACAGGGAACCTATGGCTACACCTTC. This chain links TRBV2 with TRBJ1-2, with D possibly being TRBD1 (5 bases). The CDR3 loop spans 13 amino acids. V dropped 2 bases and J dropped 4 bases, with 8 bases sitting between them. Germline CDR1 is SNHLY and CDR2 is FYNNEI.

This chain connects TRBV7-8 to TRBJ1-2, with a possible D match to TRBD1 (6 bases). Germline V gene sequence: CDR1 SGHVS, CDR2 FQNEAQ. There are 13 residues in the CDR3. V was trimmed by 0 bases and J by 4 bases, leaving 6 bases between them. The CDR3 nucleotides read TGTGCCAGCAGCTTAGCGGACAGCTATGGCTACACCTTC. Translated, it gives CASSLADSYGYTF.

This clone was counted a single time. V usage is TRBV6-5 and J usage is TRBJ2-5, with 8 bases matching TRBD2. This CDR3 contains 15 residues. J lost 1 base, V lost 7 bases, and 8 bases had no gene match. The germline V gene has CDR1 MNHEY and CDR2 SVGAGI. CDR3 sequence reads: CASTIPSGLQETQYF. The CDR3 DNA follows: TGTGCCAGCACAATACCTAGCGGGCTCCAAGAGACCCAGTACTTC.

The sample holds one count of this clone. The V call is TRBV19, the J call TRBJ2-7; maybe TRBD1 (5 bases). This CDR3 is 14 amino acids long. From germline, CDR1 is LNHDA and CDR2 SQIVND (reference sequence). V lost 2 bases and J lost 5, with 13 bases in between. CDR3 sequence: CASSISRVLNEQYF. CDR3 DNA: TGTGCCAGTAGTATATCCAGGGTTCTGAACGAGCAGTACTTC.

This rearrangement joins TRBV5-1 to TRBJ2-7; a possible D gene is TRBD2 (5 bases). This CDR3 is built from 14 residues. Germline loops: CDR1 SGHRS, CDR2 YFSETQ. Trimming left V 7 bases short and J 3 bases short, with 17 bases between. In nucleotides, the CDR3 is TGCGCCAGCGGGTCCGAAGCGGAAGACTACGAGCAGTACTTC. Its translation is CASGSEAEDYEQYF.

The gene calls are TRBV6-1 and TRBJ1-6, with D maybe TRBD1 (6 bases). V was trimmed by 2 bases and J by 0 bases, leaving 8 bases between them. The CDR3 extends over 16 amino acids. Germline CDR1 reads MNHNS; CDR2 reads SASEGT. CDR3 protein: CASSETGSSYNSPLHF. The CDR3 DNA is TGTGCCAGCAGTGAAACAGGGAGCTCCTATAATTCACCCCTCCACTTT.

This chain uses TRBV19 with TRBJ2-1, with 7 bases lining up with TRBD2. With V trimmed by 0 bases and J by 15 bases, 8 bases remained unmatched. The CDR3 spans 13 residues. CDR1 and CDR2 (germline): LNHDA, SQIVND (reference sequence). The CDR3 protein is CASSIDRGGVLFF. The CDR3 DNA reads TGTGCCAGTAGTATAGATCGTGGGGGGGTATTGTTCTTC. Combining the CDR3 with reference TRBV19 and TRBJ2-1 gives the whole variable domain DGGITQSPKYLFRKEGQNVTLSCEQNLNHDAMYWYRQDPGQGLRLIYYSQIVNDFQKGDIAEGYSVSREKKESFPLTVTSAQKNPTAFYLCASSIDRGGVLFFGPGTRLTVL.

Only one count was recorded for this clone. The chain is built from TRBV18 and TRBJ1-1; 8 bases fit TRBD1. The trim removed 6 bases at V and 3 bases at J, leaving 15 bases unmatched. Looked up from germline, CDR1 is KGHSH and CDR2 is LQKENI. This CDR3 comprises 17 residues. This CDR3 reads CASSHQQGVPLDTEAFF. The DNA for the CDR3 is TGTGCCAGCTCCCATCAACAGGGGGTACCTTTGGACACTGAAGCTTTCTTT.

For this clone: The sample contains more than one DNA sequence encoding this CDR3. The CDR3 bases are TGCAGTGCTACCGGGAACTATGGCTACACCTTC. Translated, it gives CSATGNYGYTF. The chain couples TRBV20-1 to TRBJ1-2; D is undetermined. The CDR3 spans 11 residues. The germline V and J ends were trimmed by 4 bases and 2 bases, with 5 bases remaining between them. Per germline, CDR1 DFQATT and CDR2 SNEGSKA (reference sequence).

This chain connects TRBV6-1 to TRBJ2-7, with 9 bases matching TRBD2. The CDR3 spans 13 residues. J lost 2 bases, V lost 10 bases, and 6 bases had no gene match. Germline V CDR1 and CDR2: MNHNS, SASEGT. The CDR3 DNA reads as TGTGCCACGCATAGCGGGAGTGCCTACGAGCAGTACTTC. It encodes CATHSGSAYEQYF.

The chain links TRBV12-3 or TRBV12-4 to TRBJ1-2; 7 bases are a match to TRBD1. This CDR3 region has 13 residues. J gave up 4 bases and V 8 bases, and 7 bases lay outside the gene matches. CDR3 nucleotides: TGTGCCAGCGCCGACAGGACAGGCTATGGCTACACCTTC. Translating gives CASADRTGYGYTF.

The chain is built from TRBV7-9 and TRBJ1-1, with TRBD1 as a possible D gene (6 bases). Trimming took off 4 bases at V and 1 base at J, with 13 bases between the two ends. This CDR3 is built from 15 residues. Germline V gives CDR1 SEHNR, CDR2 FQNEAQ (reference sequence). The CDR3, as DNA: TGTGCCAGCAGCTCGGTTATGACAGGGAACACTGAAGCTTTCTTT. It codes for CASSSVMTGNTEAFF.

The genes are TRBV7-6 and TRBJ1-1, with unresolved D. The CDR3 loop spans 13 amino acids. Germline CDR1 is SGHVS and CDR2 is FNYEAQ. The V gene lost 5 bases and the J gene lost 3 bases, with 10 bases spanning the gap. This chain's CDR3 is CASSINTYTEAFF. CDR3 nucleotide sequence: TGTGCCAGCAGCATAAACACCTACACTGAAGCTTTCTTT.

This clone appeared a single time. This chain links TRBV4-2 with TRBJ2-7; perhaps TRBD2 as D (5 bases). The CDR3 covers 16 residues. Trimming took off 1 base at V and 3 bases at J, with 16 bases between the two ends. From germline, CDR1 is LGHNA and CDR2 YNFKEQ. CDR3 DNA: TGTGCCAGCAGCCAAGGGGAAGGGAGTATAGGCTACGAGCAGTACTTC. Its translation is CASSQGEGSIGYEQYF.

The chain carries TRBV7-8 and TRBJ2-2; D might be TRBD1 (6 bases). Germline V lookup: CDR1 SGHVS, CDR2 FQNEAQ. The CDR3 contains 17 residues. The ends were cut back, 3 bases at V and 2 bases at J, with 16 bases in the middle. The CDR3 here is CASSFPNRVGNTGELFF. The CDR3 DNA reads TGTGCCAGCAGCTTCCCGAACAGGGTGGGAAACACCGGGGAGCTGTTTTTT. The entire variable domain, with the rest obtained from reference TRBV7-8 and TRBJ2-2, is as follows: GAGVSQSPRYKVAKRGQDVALRCDPISGHVSLFWYQQALGQGPEFLTYFQNEAQLDKSGLPSDRFFAERPEGSVSTLKIQRTQQEDSAVYLCASSFPNRVGNTGELFFGEGSRLTVL.

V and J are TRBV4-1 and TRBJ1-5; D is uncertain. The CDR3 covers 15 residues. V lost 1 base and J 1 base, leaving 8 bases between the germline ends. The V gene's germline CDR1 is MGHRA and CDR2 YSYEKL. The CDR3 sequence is CASSQGGLSNQPQHF. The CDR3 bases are TGCGCCAGCAGCCAAGGAGGACTAAGCAATCAGCCCCAGCATTTT.

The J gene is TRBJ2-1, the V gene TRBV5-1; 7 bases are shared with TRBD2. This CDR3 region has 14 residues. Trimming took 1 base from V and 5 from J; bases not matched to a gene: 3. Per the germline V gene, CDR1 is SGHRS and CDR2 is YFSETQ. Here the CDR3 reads CASSLRGSHNEQFF. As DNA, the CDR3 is TGCGCCAGCAGCTTGCGCGGGAGTCACAATGAGCAGTTCTTC. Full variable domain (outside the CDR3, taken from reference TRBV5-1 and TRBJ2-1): KAGVTQTPRYLIKTRGQQVTLSCSPISGHRSVSWYQQTPGQGLQFLFEYFSETQRNKGNFPGRFSGRQFSNSRSEMNVSTLELGDSALYLCASSLRGSHNEQFFGPGTRLTVL.

This CDR3 is CSVEDQRGYGYTF. The DNA of the CDR3 is TGCAGCGTTGAAGATCAAAGAGGGTATGGCTACACCTTC. The V gene is TRBV29-1, the J gene TRBJ1-2, with D unresolved. The length of the CDR3 is 13 residues. Trimming removed 0 bases at V and 5 bases at J, with 10 bases between. The germline gives CDR1 SQVTM, CDR2 ANQGSEA.

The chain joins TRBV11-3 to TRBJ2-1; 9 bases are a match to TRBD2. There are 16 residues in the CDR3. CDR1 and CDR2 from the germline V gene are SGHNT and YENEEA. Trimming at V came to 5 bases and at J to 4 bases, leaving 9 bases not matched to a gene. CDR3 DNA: TGTGCCAGCAGCCCAATTAGCGGGAGAGGGTACAATGAGCAGTTCTTC. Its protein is CASSPISGRGYNEQFF.

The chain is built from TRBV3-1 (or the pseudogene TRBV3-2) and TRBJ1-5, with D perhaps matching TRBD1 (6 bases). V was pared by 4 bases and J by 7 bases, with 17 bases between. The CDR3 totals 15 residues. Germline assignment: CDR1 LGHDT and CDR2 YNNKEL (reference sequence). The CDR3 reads CASSPTRGAVQPQHF. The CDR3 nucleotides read TGTGCCAGCAGCCCGACCCGGGGGGCTGTCCAGCCCCAGCATTTT.

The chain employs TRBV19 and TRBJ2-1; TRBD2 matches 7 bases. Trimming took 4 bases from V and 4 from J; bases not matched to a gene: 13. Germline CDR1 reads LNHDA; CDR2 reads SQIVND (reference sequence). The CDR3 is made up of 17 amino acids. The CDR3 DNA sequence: TGTGCCAGTAGTAATTCGATCGGGGGGAGGAGGTACAATGAGCAGTTCTTC. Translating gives CASSNSIGGRRYNEQFF.

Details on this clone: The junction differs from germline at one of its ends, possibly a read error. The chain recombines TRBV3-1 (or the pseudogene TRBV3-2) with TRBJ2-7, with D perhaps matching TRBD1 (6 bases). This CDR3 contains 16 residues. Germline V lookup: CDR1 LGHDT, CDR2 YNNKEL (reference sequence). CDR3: CASSKDRQANSYEQYF. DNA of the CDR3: TGTGCCAGCAGCAAAGACCGACAGGCTAACTCCTACGAGCAGTACTTC.

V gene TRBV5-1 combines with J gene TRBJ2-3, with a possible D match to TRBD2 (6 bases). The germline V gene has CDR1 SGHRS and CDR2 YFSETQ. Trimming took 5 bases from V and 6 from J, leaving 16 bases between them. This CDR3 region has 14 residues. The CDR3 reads CASSHPGVEDTQYF. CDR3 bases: TGCGCCAGCAGTCATCCGGGAGTGGAGGATACGCAGTATTTT.

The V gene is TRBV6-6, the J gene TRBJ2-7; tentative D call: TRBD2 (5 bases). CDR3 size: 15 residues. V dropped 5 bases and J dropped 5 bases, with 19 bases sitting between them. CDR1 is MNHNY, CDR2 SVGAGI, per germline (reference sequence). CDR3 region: CASSPVAPGYNEQYF. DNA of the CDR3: TGTGCCAGCAGTCCGGTCGCCCCGGGATACAACGAGCAGTACTTC.

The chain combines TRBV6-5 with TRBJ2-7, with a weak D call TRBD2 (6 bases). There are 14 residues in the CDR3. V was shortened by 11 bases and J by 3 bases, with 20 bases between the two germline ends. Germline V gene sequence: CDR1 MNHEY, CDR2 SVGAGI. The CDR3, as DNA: TGTGCCGGGGGATTGGAGGGGTTGGTCTACGAGCAGTACTTC. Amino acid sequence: CAGGLEGLVYEQYF.

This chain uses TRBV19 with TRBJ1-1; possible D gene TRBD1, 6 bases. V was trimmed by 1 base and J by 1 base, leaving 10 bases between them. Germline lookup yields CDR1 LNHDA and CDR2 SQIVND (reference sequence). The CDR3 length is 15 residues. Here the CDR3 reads CASSIGDRPNTEAFF. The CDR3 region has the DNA TGTGCCAGTAGTATAGGTGACAGGCCGAACACTGAAGCTTTCTTT. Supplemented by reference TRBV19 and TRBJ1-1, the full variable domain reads DGGITQSPKYLFRKEGQNVTLSCEQNLNHDAMYWYRQDPGQGLRLIYYSQIVNDFQKGDIAEGYSVSREKKESFPLTVTSAQKNPTAFYLCASSIGDRPNTEAFFGQGTRLTVV.